The source of this TCR beta chain is a study of graft-versus-host responses after intestinal transplantation. Overall study: Each patient got anti-thymocyte globulin induction, then tacrolimus and steroids for around three years. General observations from the study: Present in recipient marrow, GvH clones included some that appeared first in ileum or blood.

Regarding this clone: Its target is unknown.

This CDR3 is built from 16 residues. V lost 5 bases and J lost 5; bases outside the gene matches: 8. Germline V gene sequence: CDR1 SGHVS, CDR2 FNYEAQ. Profiled with immunoSEQ multiplex PCR; TCRdb holds only in-frame clones, not every one. Of 84,000 or so clones listed, more than 75% are singletons. The rearrangement links TRBV7-6 to TRBJ2-5, with 13 bases lining up with TRBD2. The TCR sequence derives from a human donor who was the organ donor for an intestinal transplant. The source material was unstimulated CD8+ T cells sorted from spleen or lymph node cells, sampled before transplant. The CDR3 loop is CASSRRGLAGVETQYF. The CDR3 DNA reads as TGTGCCAGCAGCCGGCGAGGACTAGCGGGGGTGGAGACCCAGTACTTC.